The 17 T cell receptor beta chains below come from one sample, sequenced in a study of blood T cell repertoires in COVID-19 (dated by TCRdb to the early 2020s). The library was made by the immunoSEQ multiplex PCR assay. As stored in TCRdb, this immuneACCESS dataset retains in-frame rearrangements with V and J assigned. A fraction of the clones does not appear; measured against another copy, unresolved V genes explain less than half of the discrepancy, and the remainder lacks a known reason. The table for this sample lists roughly 250,000 clones; under 85% of them were counted only once. The ten largest clones capture over 3% of the sample. The source material was peripheral blood. The receptors derive from a woman aged 35 to 49 with active or convalescent COVID-19.

The V call is TRBV11-2, the J call TRBJ2-3, with 11 nucleotides matching TRBD2. There are 15 residues in the CDR3. Unmatched junction bases numbered 8, after V lost 4 bases and J lost 8 bases. CDR1 and CDR2 (germline): SGHAT, FQNNGV. The CDR3 sequence is CASSSLAGGPVTQYF. The CDR3 nucleotides are TGTGCCAGCAGCTCCTTAGCGGGGGGGCCCGTTACGCAGTATTTT.

The chain combines TRBV24-1 with TRBJ1-6, with a possible D match to TRBD1 (5 bases). From germline, CDR1 is KGHDR and CDR2 SFDVKD. The CDR3 loop spans 16 amino acids. Deletions cut 1 base from V and 6 bases from J, with 12 bases between. The CDR3 sequence: CATSDFADSFNSPLHF. Here the CDR3 DNA reads TGTGCCACCAGTGATTTTGCCGACAGTTTTAATTCACCCCTCCACTTT.

V and J are TRBV2 and TRBJ2-3; TRBD1 is a possible D gene (6 bases). Between the trimmed V and J ends, which lost 6 bases and 2 bases, there was a span of 12 bases. The CDR3 has 14 residues. Germline-derived CDR1 and CDR2 are SNHLY and FYNNEI. The CDR3 protein is CASSEGVSTDTQYF. The CDR3 DNA is TGTGCCAGCAGCGAGGGGGTTTCCACAGATACGCAGTATTTT.

This clone has only a few counts. V gene TRBV15 combines with J gene TRBJ1-1; 8 bases are shared with TRBD1. This CDR3 is 13 amino acids long. In germline, CDR1 is LNHNV, CDR2 YYDKDF (reference sequence). The V and J ends lost 4 bases and 6 bases, in that order; junction bases with no gene match: 4. The CDR3 protein is CATSMTGQAEAFF. In DNA, the CDR3 is TGTGCCACCAGCATGACGGGACAGGCTGAAGCTTTCTTT.

This clone turned up a few times. The genes are TRBV5-6 and TRBJ1-5; D gene ambiguous. CDR3 length: 15 amino acids. Trimming pared 0 bases from V and 3 bases from J, leaving 10 bases between. Germline V CDR1 and CDR2: SGHDT, YYEEEE. CDR3 DNA: TGTGCCAGCAGCTTGGGTCCCGGGGACAATCAGCCCCAGCATTTT. Its protein product is CASSLGPGDNQPQHF.

This sequence joins TRBV10-3 and TRBJ2-7; a weak D match, TRBD1 (6 bases). The CDR3 length is 12 residues. CDR1 is ENHRY and CDR2 is SYGVKD in the germline V gene. Trimming removed 8 bases from V and 1 base from J, with 9 bases in between. Written as DNA, the CDR3 is TGTGCCATCGGCAGGGGTTCCTACGAGCAGTACGTC. Translated: CAIGRGSYEQYV.

The chain couples TRBV7-9 to TRBJ1-3; no definite D call. The V gene lost 0 bases and the J gene lost 8 bases, with 11 bases spanning the gap. This CDR3 has 14 residues. CDR1 and CDR2 (germline): SEHNR, FQNEAQ (reference sequence). The chain's CDR3 is CASSLAVGVDTIYF. CDR3 sequence (DNA): TGTGCCAGCAGCTTAGCAGTGGGCGTAGACACCATATATTTT.

The genes are TRBV23-1 and TRBJ1-2; D gene unclear. TRBV23-1 is an open reading frame whose function is uncertain. The CDR3 is made up of 11 amino acids. V was shortened by 2 bases and J by 8 bases, with 6 bases between the two germline ends. The CDR3 DNA follows: TGCGCCAGCAGTCAAGAGCGGGGCTACACCTTC. This sequence encodes CASSQERGYTF.

This clone has a handful of counts. Different DNA sequences within this sample yield the same CDR3. This chain links TRBV9 with TRBJ1-2; 7 nucleotides match TRBD1. Trimming cost V 0 bases and J 3 bases; bases outside gene matches: 2. Germline-derived CDR1 and CDR2 are SGDLS and YYNGEE. This CDR3 region has 14 residues. The CDR3 region has the DNA TGTGCCAGCAGCGTAGGACAGGGTGACTATGGCTACACCTTC. Protein sequence: CASSVGQGDYGYTF.

The gene calls are TRBV25-1 and TRBJ1-2; D might be TRBD1 (5 bases). Germline V CDR1 and CDR2: MGHDK, SYGVNS. With 3 bases removed from V and 7 bases from J, the gap between germline ends came to 12 bases. CDR3 length: 13 amino acids. The chain's CDR3 is CASSEGGSGGYTF. In DNA form, the CDR3 reads TGTGCCAGCAGTGAGGGGGGGTCCGGTGGCTACACCTTC.

The rearrangement uses TRBV13 and TRBJ1-1; weak D call: TRBD1 (6 bases). The CDR3 spans 15 residues. The germline CDR1 and CDR2 sequences are PRHDT and FYEKMQ (reference sequence). V was shortened by 3 bases and J by 5 bases, with 16 bases between the two germline ends. The CDR3 region is CASSLVRGSLTEAFF. The CDR3 DNA reads as TGTGCCAGCAGCTTGGTGAGGGGGTCGTTAACTGAAGCTTTCTTT.

The V gene is TRBV19, the J gene TRBJ2-3; weak D call: TRBD2 (5 bases). The germline V and J ends were trimmed by 5 bases and 2 bases, with 8 bases remaining between them. Germline V lookup: CDR1 LNHDA, CDR2 SQIVND (reference sequence). The CDR3 runs to 13 residues. The CDR3 protein is CASSRGVTDTQYF. CDR3 bases: TGTGCCAGTAGTCGGGGAGTCACAGATACGCAGTATTTT.

V and J are TRBV12-3 or TRBV12-4 and TRBJ1-5, with unresolved D. This CDR3 has 12 amino acids. The V and J ends lost 7 bases and 4 bases respectively, with 8 bases between them. DNA for the CDR3: TGTGCCAGCAAACTCCCGAATCAGCCCCAGCATTTT. This gives the protein CASKLPNQPQHF.

This chain links TRBV7-2 with TRBJ2-1, with 9 bases that match TRBD2. Losses at the gene ends were 5 bases for V and 4 bases for J; bases not matched to a gene: 15. Germline V gene lookup returns CDR1 SGHTA and CDR2 FQGNSA. The CDR3 has 18 amino acids. CDR3 nucleotides: TGTGCCAGCAGCCTCCTCCTCGTGGGTGCGGGGGGGTACAATGAGCAGTTCTTC. It specifies CASSLLLVGAGGYNEQFF.

V gene TRBV6-6 combines with J gene TRBJ1-2; weak D call: TRBD1 (5 bases). This CDR3 has 15 amino acids. CDR1 is MNHNY, CDR2 SVGAGI, per germline (reference sequence). Between the trimmed V and J ends, which lost 5 bases and 5 bases, there was a span of 18 bases. The CDR3 nucleotides are TGTGCCAGCAGTCAGGACGGGGGAGGTTGGTATGGCTACACCTTC. Protein: CASSQDGGGWYGYTF.

The chain couples TRBV27 to TRBJ1-6, with D hard to call. The CDR3 totals 15 residues. The V end lost 2 bases, the J end lost 5 bases, and 10 bases lay between the germline ends. Germline assignment: CDR1 MNHEY and CDR2 SMNVEV (reference sequence). CDR3 loop: CASSLGFRDNSPLHF. The CDR3 coding sequence is TGTGCCAGCAGTTTAGGGTTCCGGGATAATTCACCCCTCCACTTT.

This clone was detected only once. This rearrangement joins TRBV30 to TRBJ1-4, with D possibly being TRBD1 (6 bases). V was cut by 2 bases and J by 10 bases, with 20 bases left in between. CDR1 GTSNPN and CDR2 SVGIG come from the germline V gene (reference sequence). CDR3 size: 15 residues. In nucleotides, the CDR3 is TGTGCCTGGAGTCCGACAGGAGCACCTTTGGGAAAACTGTTTTTT. Its translation is CAWSPTGAPLGKLFF.